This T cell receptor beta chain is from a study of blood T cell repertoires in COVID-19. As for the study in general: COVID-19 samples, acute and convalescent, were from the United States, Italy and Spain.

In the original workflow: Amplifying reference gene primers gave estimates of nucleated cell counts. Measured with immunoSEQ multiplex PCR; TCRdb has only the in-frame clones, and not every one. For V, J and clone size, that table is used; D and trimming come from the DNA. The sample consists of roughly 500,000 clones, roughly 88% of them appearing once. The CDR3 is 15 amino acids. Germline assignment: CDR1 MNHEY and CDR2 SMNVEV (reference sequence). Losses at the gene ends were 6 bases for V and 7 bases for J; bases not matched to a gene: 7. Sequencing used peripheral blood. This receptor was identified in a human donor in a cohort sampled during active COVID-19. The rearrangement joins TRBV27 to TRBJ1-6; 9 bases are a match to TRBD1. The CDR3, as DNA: TGTGCCAGCAGCATTCCGGGACAGGGAAATTCACCCCTCCACTTT. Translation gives CASSIPGQGNSPLHF.